Shown below are 14 T cell receptor beta chains from a single sample sequenced in a study of shared clonotypes between healthy human individuals. Clones were sequenced by immunoSEQ multiplex PCR, and TCRdb holds only the in-frame ones, with some missing. The sample has over 2,000,000 clones; 90% to 95% are singletons. CD45RO-negative cells were positively selected for CCR7, leaving out terminally differentiated effector memory CD45RA+ cells. The specimen was naive CD8+ T cells from PBMCs. The receptor source for this set is a man younger than 35 in good health. Some clones in this sample may be carry-over from other donors' samples.

This rearrangement joins TRBV15 to TRBJ1-5; possible D gene TRBD1, 5 bases. The CDR3 is made up of 16 amino acids. Germline V gives CDR1 LNHNV, CDR2 YYDKDF (reference sequence). The V and J ends lost 0 bases and 4 bases respectively, with 13 bases between them. The chain's CDR3 is CATSRDQGGDNQPQHF. CDR3 DNA: TGTGCCACCAGCAGAGATCAGGGAGGGGATAATCAGCCCCAGCATTTT.

The chain uses TRBV6-1 and TRBJ2-1; D call uncertain. The CDR3 is made up of 14 amino acids. Between the trimmed V and J ends, which lost 3 bases and 4 bases, there was a span of 10 bases. The germline gives CDR1 MNHNS, CDR2 SASEGT. The CDR3 DNA is TGTGCCAGCAGTGAGGTCCCTATTTACAATGAGCAGTTCTTC. Its protein product is CASSEVPIYNEQFF.

V usage is TRBV7-2 and J usage is TRBJ1-5, with a tentative D call TRBD1 (5 bases). Trimming took off 6 bases at V and 2 bases at J, with 14 bases between the two ends. The CDR3 extends over 15 amino acids. Germline assignment: CDR1 SGHTA and CDR2 FQGNSA. This CDR3 reads CASRPGTLGNQPQHF. The CDR3 coding sequence is TGTGCCAGCAGACCCGGGACCCTGGGCAATCAGCCCCAGCATTTT.

Remarks on this clone: Additional DNA sequences in this sample encode the identical CDR3. The CDR3 nucleotides read TGTGCCAGCAGTTTACTGGGCGGCAATCAGCCCCAGCATTTT. Protein sequence: CASSLLGGNQPQHF. The chain carries TRBV27 and TRBJ1-5; D unclear. V was cut by 2 bases and J by 2 bases, with 7 bases left in between. The CDR3 extends over 14 amino acids. The germline V gene encodes CDR1 MNHEY and CDR2 SMNVEV (reference sequence).

This clone was counted once. The CDR3 sequence is CASVRRGMGDTEAFF. In DNA form, the CDR3 reads TGTGCCAGCGTCAGAAGGGGGATGGGCGACACTGAAGCTTTCTTT. This chain uses TRBV6-1 with TRBJ1-1; D perhaps matches TRBD1 (6 bases). Per the germline V gene, CDR1 is MNHNS and CDR2 is SASEGT. Trimming took off 8 bases at V and 3 bases at J, with 19 bases between the two ends. This CDR3 contains 15 residues.

This clone appeared a few times. This rearrangement joins TRBV7-9 to TRBJ1-4, with D hard to call. Looked up from germline, CDR1 is SEHNR and CDR2 is FQNEAQ (reference sequence). With 1 base removed from V and 8 bases from J, the gap between germline ends came to 14 bases. This CDR3 comprises 15 residues. The CDR3 loop is CASSLVNQQREKLFF. The CDR3, as DNA: TGTGCCAGCAGCTTAGTTAACCAGCAAAGGGAAAAACTGTTTTTT.

This sequence joins TRBV7-9 and TRBJ2-7; the D gene is possibly TRBD1 (6 bases). CDR1 SEHNR and CDR2 FQNEAQ come from the germline V gene (reference sequence). Trimming stripped 5 bases from V and 4 bases from J, with 24 bases between. The CDR3 extends over 17 amino acids. CDR3 sequence: CASSPHSGVYEEYEQYF. CDR3 in DNA: TGTGCCAGCAGCCCACACTCAGGGGTTTATGAGGAGTACGAGCAGTACTTC. Full variable domain (missing parts from reference TRBV7-9 and TRBJ2-7): DTGVSQNPRHKITKRGQNVTFRCDPISEHNRLYWYRQTLGQGPEFLTYFQNEAQLEKSRLLSDRFSAERPKGSFSTLEIQRTEQGDSAMYLCASSPHSGVYEEYEQYFGPGTRLTVT.

The rearrangement uses TRBV28 and TRBJ1-2; 10 bases align to TRBD1. The germline gives CDR1 MDHEN, CDR2 SYDVKM. Losses at the gene ends were 3 bases for V and 3 bases for J; bases not matched to a gene: 1. The CDR3 is 14 residues long. CDR3 sequence: CASSFGQGDYGYTF. The CDR3 bases are TGTGCCAGCAGTTTCGGACAGGGGGACTATGGCTACACCTTC.

The chain combines TRBV11-2 with TRBJ2-1; no firm D call. Germline lookup yields CDR1 SGHAT and CDR2 FQNNGV. The CDR3 totals 16 residues. Trimming removed 5 bases from V and 8 bases from J, with 22 bases in between. CDR3 protein: CASSAEAGPVFDEQFF. CDR3 coding DNA: TGTGCCAGCAGCGCAGAAGCCGGGCCCGTTTTCGATGAGCAGTTCTTC.

Concerning this clone itself: This sample also contains other DNA sequences that code for the same CDR3. V and J are TRBV9 and TRBJ1-1; maybe TRBD1 (5 bases). Per germline, CDR1 SGDLS and CDR2 YYNGEE. Trimming took 0 bases from V and 0 from J, leaving 9 bases between them. There are 15 residues in the CDR3. The CDR3 sequence: CASSVEAGMNTEAFF. For the CDR3, the DNA is TGTGCCAGCAGCGTAGAGGCAGGGATGAACACTGAAGCTTTCTTT.

This clone was seen more than once but under ten times. This chain links TRBV4-1 with TRBJ1-1, with unresolved D. The germline V gene has CDR1 MGHRA and CDR2 YSYEKL. V was cut by 2 bases and J by 1 base, with 8 bases left in between. The CDR3 runs to 14 residues. CDR3 in amino acids: CASSQNRWNTEAFF. Written as DNA, the CDR3 is TGCGCCAGCAGCCAAAACCGGTGGAACACTGAAGCTTTCTTT.

This clone has just one count. The chain carries TRBV28 and TRBJ1-2; 7 nucleotides align to TRBD1. This CDR3 comprises 15 residues. Germline assignment: CDR1 MDHEN and CDR2 SYDVKM. J lost 4 bases, V lost 5 bases, and 10 bases had no gene match. For the CDR3, the DNA is TGTGCCAGCAGTCCCACCGGGACAGAGCTCTATGGCTACACCTTC. Translating gives CASSPTGTELYGYTF.

The chain recombines TRBV30 with TRBJ2-3; D may match TRBD1 or TRBD2 (7 bases each). The germline CDR1 and CDR2 sequences are GTSNPN and SVGIG (reference sequence). Between the trimmed V and J ends, which lost 5 bases and 3 bases, there was a span of 24 bases. CDR3 length: 17 amino acids. The chain's CDR3 is CAWERDSNGGQTDTQYF. In nucleotides, the CDR3 is TGTGCCTGGGAGAGGGACAGCAACGGGGGGCAGACAGATACGCAGTATTTT.

This chain links TRBV2 with TRBJ2-1; D is undetermined. Trimming cost V 5 bases and J 2 bases, with 13 bases left between them. CDR1 and CDR2 (germline): SNHLY, FYNNEI. The CDR3 is made up of 15 amino acids. The CDR3 DNA is TGTGCCAGCAGTTCACACCATTCACCCTACAATGAGCAGTTCTTC. Its translation is CASSSHHSPYNEQFF.